The clone carrying this T cell receptor (beta chain) appeared a few times. Only in-frame clones appear in the TCRdb table, and some are missing; sequencing was by immunoSEQ multiplex PCR. The sample has 85,000 to 90,000 clones, roughly 92% seen once; the top ten hold 0.2% to 0.3%. The junction had 6 bases not matched to a gene; V was cut back by 5 bases and J by 4 bases. The CDR3 covers 15 residues. CDR1 and CDR2 (germline): MNHEY, SMNVEV (reference sequence). This entry comes from a study of technical replicates of blood from a handful of donors. The V and J genes are TRBV27 and TRBJ1-5; 9 bases fit TRBD1. The material sequenced was T cells isolated from PBMCs. This receptor was identified in a human donor in good health. Here the CDR3 reads CASSDLQGANQPQHF. CDR3 in DNA: TGTGCCAGCAGTGACCTACAGGGGGCAAATCAGCCCCAGCATTTT.